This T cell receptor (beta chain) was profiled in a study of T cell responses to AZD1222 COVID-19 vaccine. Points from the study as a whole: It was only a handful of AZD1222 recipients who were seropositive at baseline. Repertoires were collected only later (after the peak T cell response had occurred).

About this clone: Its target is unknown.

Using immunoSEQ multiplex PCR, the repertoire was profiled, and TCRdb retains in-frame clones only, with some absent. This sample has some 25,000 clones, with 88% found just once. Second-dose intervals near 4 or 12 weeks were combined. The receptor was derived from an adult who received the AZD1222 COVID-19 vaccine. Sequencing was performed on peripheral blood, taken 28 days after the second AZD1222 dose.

The CDR3 DNA reads as TGTGCCAGCAGCCTCACGGGGGGGGCCGAAAAACTGTTTTTT. Translation: CASSLTGGAEKLFF. The chain uses TRBV3-1 (or the pseudogene TRBV3-2) and TRBJ1-4; TRBD1 might be the D (6 bases). CDR1 is LGHDT and CDR2 is YNNKEL in the germline V gene (reference sequence). The ends were cut back, 4 bases at V and 8 bases at J, with 14 bases in the middle. The CDR3 is made up of 14 amino acids.